The TCR beta chain under discussion was sequenced for a study of cytomegalovirus exposure and HLA in healthy donors. Study results and limitations: In an earlier analysis, about 87% or about 30%: the productive usage of most TCR beta V segments. DRB1 had the most TCR associations and HLA-C the fewest, a later analysis found, with rates varying by HLA locus.

13 Jbeta primers and 60 Vbeta primers were used for the PCR. Sequencing used immunoSEQ multiplex PCR; TCRdb keeps in-frame clones, though not all of them. Found here are more than 200,000 clones, nearly 80% of them singletons; the top ten hold 1.8%. Germline V lookup: CDR1 MDHEN, CDR2 SYDVKM. The CDR3 is made up of 13 amino acids. Trimming cost V 10 bases and J 4 bases; bases outside gene matches: 7. Notes on this clone: Its matching antigen is unknown.

The V call is TRBV28, the J call TRBJ1-5, with 7 bases that match TRBD1. The sequence was obtained from a male donor in good health and CMV-seronegative. Material: PBMCs. The CDR3 DNA reads as TGTGCCATCACAGGGGTCGGAAATCAGCCCCAGCATTTT. Protein product: CAITGVGNQPQHF.